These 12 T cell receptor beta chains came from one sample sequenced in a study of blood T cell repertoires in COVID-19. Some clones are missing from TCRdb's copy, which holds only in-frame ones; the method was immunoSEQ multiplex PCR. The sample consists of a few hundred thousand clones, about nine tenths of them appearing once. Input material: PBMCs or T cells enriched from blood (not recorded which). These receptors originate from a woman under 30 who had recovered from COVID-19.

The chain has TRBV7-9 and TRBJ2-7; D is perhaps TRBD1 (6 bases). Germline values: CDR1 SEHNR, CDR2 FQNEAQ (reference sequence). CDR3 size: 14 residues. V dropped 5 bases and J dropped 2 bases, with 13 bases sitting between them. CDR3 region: CASSPRDKPYEQYF. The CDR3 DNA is TGTGCCAGCAGCCCCCGGGACAAGCCCTACGAGCAGTACTTC.

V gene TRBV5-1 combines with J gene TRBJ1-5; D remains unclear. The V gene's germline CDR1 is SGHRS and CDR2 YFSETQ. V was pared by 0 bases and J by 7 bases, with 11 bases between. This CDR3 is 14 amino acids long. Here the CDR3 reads CASSLEGGLQPQHF. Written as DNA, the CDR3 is TGCGCCAGCAGCTTGGAGGGAGGGTTGCAGCCCCAGCATTTT.

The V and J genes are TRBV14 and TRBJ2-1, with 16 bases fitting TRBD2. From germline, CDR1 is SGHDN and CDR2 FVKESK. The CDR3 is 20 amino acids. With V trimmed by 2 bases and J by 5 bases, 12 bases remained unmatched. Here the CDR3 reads CASSQTLGLAGGRGDNEQFF. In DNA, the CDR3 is TGTGCCAGCAGCCAAACCCTGGGACTAGCGGGAGGGCGTGGGGACAATGAGCAGTTCTTC.

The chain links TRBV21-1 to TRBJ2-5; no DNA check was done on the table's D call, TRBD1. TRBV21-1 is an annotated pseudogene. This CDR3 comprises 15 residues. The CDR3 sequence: CASSKRDRGNETQYF. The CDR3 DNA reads TGTGCCAGCAGCAAAAGGGACAGGGGAAACGAGACCCAGTACTTC.

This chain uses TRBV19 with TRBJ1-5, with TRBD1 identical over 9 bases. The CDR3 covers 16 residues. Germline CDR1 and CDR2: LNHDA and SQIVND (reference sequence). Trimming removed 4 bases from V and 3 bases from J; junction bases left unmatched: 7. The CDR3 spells CASSTEGTGYNQPQHF. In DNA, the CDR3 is TGTGCCAGTAGTACCGAGGGGACAGGGTACAATCAGCCCCAGCATTTT.

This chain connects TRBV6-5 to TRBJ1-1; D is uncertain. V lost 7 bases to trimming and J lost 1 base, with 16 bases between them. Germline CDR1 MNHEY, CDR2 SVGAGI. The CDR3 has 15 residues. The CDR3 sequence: CASTSNWAGNTEAFF. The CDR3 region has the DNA TGTGCCAGCACCTCCAATTGGGCAGGGAACACTGAAGCTTTCTTT.

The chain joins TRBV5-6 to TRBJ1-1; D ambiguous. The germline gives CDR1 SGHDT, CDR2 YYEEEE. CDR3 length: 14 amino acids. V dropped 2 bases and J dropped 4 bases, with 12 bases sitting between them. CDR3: CASSLRGSGTEAFF. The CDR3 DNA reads TGTGCCAGCAGCTTACGAGGGAGCGGCACTGAAGCTTTCTTT.

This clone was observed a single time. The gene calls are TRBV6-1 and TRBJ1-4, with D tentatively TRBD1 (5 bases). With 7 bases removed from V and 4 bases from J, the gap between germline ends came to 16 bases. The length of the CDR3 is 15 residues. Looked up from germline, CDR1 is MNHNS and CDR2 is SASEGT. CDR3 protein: CASIVGANVNEKLFF. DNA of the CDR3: TGTGCCAGCATAGTAGGGGCCAACGTTAATGAAAAACTGTTTTTT.

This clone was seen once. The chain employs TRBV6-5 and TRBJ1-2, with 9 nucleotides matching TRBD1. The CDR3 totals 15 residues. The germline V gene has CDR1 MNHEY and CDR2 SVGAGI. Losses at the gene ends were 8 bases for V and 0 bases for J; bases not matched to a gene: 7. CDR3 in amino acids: CASGDRERANYGYTF. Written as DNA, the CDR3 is TGTGCCAGCGGGGACAGGGAGCGAGCTAACTATGGCTACACCTTC.

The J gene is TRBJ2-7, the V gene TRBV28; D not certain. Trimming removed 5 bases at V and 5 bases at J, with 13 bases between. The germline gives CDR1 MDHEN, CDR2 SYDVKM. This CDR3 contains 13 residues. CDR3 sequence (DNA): TGTGCCAGCAGTCTAAGACATCTCCACGAGCAGTACTTC. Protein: CASSLRHLHEQYF.

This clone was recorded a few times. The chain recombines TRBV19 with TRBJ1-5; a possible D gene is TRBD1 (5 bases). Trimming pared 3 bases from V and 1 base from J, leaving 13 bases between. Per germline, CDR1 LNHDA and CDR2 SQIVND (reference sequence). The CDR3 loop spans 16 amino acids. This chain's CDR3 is CASSMGFGGSNQPQHF. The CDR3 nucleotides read TGTGCCAGTAGTATGGGGTTCGGGGGAAGCAATCAGCCCCAGCATTTT. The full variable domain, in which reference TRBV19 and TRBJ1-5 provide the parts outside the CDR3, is DGGITQSPKYLFRKEGQNVTLSCEQNLNHDAMYWYRQDPGQGLRLIYYSQIVNDFQKGDIAEGYSVSREKKESFPLTVTSAQKNPTAFYLCASSMGFGGSNQPQHFGDGTRLSIL.

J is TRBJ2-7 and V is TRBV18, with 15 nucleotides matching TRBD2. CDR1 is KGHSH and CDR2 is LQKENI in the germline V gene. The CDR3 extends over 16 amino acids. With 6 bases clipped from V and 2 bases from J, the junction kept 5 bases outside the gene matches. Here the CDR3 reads CASSRTSGRDPYEQYF. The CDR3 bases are TGTGCCAGCTCCCGGACTAGCGGGAGGGACCCCTACGAGCAGTACTTC.